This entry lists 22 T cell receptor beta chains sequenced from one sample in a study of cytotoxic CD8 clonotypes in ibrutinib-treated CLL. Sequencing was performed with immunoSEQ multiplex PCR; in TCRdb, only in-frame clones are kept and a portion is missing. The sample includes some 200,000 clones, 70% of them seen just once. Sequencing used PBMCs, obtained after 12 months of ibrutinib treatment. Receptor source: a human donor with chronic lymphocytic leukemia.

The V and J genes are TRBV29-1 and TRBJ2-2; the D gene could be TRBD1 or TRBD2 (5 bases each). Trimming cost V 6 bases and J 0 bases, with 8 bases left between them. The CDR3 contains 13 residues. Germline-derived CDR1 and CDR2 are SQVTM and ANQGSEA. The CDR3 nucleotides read TGCAGCGTCTTGGGACCGAACACCGGGGAGCTGTTTTTT. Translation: CSVLGPNTGELFF.

This chain's CDR3 is CASTKQGAGVQPQHF. The CDR3 nucleotides read TGTGCCAGCACAAAACAGGGGGCAGGGGTCCAGCCCCAGCATTTT. J is TRBJ1-5 and V is TRBV7-2; TRBD1 matches 9 bases. Trimming cost V 7 bases and J 7 bases; bases outside gene matches: 11. The CDR3 extends over 15 amino acids. Germline CDR1 reads SGHTA; CDR2 reads FQGNSA.

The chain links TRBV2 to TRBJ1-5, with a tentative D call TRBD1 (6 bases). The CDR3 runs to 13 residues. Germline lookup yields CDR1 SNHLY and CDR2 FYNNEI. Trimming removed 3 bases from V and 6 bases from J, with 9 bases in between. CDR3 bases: TGTGCCAGCAGTGATCGGGGGCCTCAGCCCCAGCATTTT. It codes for CASSDRGPQPQHF.

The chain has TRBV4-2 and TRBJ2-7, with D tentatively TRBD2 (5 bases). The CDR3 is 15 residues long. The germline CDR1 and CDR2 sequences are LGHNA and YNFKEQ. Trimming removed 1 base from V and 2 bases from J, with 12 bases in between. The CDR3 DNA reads TGTGCCAGCAGCCAAGGAGCGGTCCTAACCTACGAGCAGTACTTC. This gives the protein CASSQGAVLTYEQYF.

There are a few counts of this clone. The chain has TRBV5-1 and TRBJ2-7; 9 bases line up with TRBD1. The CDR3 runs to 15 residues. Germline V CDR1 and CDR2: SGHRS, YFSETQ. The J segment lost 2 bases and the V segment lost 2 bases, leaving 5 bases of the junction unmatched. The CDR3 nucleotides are TGCGCCAGCAGCTTTGGGACAGGGCTAACCTACGAGCAGTACTTC. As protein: CASSFGTGLTYEQYF.

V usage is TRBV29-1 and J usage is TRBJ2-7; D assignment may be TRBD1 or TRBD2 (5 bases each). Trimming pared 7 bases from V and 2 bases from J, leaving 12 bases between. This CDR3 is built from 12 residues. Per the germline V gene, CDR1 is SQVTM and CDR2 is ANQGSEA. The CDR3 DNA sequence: TGCAGCGCCGGACGGGACGCCTACGAGCAGTACTTC. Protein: CSAGRDAYEQYF.

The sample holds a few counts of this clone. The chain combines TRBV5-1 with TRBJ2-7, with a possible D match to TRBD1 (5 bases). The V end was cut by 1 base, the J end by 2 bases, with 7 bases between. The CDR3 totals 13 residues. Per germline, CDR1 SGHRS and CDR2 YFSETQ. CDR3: CASSLKQAYEQYF. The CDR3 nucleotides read TGCGCCAGCAGCTTGAAACAGGCCTACGAGCAGTACTTC.

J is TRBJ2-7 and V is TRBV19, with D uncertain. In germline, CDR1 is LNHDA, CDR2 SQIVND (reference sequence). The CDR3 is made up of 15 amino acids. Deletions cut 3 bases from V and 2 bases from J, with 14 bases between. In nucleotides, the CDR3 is TGTGCCAGTAGTATGGACGCACGGCCCCCCTACGAGCAGTACTTC. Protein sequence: CASSMDARPPYEQYF.

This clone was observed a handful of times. The CDR3 region is CASRLRDRGQGEKLFF. The CDR3 region has the DNA TGTGCCAGCAGACTCCGGGACAGGGGGCAGGGGGAAAAACTGTTTTTT. The chain carries TRBV2 and TRBJ1-4, with TRBD1 identical over 12 bases. CDR1 and CDR2 from the germline V gene are SNHLY and FYNNEI. The CDR3 runs to 16 residues. V shed 6 bases and J 8 bases; nucleotides not matched to a gene: 10.

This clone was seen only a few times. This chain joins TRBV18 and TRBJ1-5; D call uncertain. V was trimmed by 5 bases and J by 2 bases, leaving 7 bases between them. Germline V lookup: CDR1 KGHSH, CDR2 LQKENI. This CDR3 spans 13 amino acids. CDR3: CASSDSGNQPQHF. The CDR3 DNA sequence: TGTGCCAGCTCAGACTCTGGCAATCAGCCCCAGCATTTT.

The CDR3 loop is CASTVVGGIGNTIYF. The CDR3 DNA reads as TGTGCCAGTACGGTAGTAGGGGGCATTGGAAACACCATATATTTT. This sequence joins TRBV19 and TRBJ1-3; 7 bases agree with TRBD1. The CDR3 has 15 amino acids. V lost 7 bases to trimming and J lost 3 bases; unmatched junction nucleotides: 9. Looked up from germline, CDR1 is LNHDA and CDR2 is SQIVND (reference sequence). Supplemented by reference TRBV19 and TRBJ1-3, the full variable domain reads DGGITQSPKYLFRKEGQNVTLSCEQNLNHDAMYWYRQDPGQGLRLIYYSQIVNDFQKGDIAEGYSVSREKKESFPLTVTSAQKNPTAFYLCASTVVGGIGNTIYFGEGSWLTVV.

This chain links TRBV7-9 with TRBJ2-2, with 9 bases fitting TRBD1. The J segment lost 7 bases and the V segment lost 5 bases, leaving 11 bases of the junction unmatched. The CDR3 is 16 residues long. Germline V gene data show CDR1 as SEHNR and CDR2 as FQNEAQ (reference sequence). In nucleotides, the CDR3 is TGTGCCAGCAGCAACCGGGACAGGGCCTCAGGCGGGGAGCTGTTTTTT. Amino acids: CASSNRDRASGGELFF.

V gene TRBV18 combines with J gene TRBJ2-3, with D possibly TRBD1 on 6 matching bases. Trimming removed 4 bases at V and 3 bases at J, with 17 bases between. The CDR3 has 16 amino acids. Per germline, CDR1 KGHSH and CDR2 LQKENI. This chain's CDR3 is CASSHTRQGWTDTQYF. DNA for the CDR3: TGTGCCAGCTCACACACCCGGCAGGGGTGGACAGATACGCAGTATTTT. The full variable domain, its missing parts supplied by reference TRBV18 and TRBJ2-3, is NAGVMQNPRHLVRRRGQEARLRCSPMKGHSHVYWYRQLPEEGLKFMVYLQKENIIDESGMPKERFSAEFPKEGPSILRIQQVVRGDSAAYFCASSHTRQGWTDTQYFGPGTRLTVL.

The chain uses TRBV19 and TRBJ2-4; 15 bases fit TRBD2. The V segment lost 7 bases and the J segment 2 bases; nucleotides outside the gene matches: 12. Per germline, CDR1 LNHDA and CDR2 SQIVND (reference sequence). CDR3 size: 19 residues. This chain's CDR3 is CASMRTSGRAWRTKNIQYF. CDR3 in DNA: TGTGCCAGTATGAGGACTAGCGGGAGGGCATGGAGGACCAAAAACATTCAGTACTTC.

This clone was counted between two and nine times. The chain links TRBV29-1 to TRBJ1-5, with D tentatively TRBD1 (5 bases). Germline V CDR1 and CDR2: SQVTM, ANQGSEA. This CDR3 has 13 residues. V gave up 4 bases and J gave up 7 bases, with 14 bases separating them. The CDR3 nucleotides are TGCAGCGTTGTCGCAGGGTCTGGACAGCCCCAGCATTTT. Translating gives CSVVAGSGQPQHF. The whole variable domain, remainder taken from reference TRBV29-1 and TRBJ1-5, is SAVISQKPSRDICQRGTSLTIQCQVDSQVTMMFWYRQQPGQSLTLIATANQGSEATYESGFVIDKFPISRPNLTFSTLTVSNMSPEDSSIYLCSVVAGSGQPQHFGDGTRLSIL.

CDR3 sequence: CAWSAESDTQYF. The CDR3 bases are TGTGCCTGGAGCGCCGAGAGTGATACGCAGTATTTT. The V and J genes are TRBV30 and TRBJ2-3, with no clear D. V was pared by 3 bases and J by 6 bases, with 10 bases between. The CDR3 has 12 amino acids. The V gene's germline CDR1 is GTSNPN and CDR2 SVGIG (reference sequence).

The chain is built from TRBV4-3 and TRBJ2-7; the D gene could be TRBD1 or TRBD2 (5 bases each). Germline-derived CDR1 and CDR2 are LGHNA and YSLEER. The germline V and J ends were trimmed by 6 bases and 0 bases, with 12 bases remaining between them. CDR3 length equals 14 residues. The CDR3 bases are TGCGCCAGCAGTACGGGACGGAGCTCCTACGAGCAGTACTTC. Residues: CASSTGRSSYEQYF.

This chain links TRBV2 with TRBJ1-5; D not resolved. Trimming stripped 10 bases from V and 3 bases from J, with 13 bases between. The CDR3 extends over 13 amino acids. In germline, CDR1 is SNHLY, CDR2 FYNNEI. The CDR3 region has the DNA TGTGCCAAAGAGGTACAGCACAATCAGCCCCAGCATTTT. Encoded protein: CAKEVQHNQPQHF.

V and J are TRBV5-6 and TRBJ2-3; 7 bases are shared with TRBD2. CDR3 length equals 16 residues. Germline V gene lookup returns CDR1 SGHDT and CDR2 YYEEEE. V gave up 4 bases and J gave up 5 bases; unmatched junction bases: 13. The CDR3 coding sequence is TGTGCCAGCAGCCCCGGGGACTACCTACCGGGAGATACGCAGTATTTT. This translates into CASSPGDYLPGDTQYF.

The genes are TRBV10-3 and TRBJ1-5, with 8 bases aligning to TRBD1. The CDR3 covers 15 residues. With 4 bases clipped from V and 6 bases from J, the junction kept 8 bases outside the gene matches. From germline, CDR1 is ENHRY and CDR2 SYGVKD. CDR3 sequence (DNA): TGTGCCATCAGTGCAGACAGGGGCAGAGGTCAGCCCCAGCATTTT. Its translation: CAISADRGRGQPQHF.

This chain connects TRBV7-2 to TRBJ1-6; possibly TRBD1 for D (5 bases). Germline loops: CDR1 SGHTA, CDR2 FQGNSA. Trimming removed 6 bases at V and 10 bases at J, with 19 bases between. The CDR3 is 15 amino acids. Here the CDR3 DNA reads TGTGCCAGCAGAAGGAGGACCGGGGCCCGATCACCCCTCCACTTT. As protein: CASRRRTGARSPLHF.

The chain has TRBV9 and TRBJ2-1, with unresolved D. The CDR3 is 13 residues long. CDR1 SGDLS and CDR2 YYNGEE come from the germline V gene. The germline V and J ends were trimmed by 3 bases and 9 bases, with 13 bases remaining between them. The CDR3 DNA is TGTGCCAGCAGCGGGGGTTTAGGCACTGAGCAGTTCTTC. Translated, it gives CASSGGLGTEQFF.